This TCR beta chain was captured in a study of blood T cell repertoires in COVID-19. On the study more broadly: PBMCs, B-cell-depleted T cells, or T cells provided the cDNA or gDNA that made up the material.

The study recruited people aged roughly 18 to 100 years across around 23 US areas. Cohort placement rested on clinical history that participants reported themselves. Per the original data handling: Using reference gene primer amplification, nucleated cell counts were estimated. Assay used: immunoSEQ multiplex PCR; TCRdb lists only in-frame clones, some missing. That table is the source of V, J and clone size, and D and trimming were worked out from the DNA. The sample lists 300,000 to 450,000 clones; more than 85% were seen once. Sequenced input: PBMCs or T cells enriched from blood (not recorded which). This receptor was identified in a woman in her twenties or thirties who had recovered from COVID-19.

CDR3 region: CASSYYDREANYGYTF. In DNA, the CDR3 is TGTGCCAGCAGCTACTACGACAGGGAAGCCAACTATGGCTACACCTTC. The V call is TRBV5-5, the J call TRBJ1-2, with 7 bases fitting TRBD1. Losses at the gene ends were 3 bases for V and 2 bases for J; bases not matched to a gene: 10. Germline V gene lookup returns CDR1 SGHKS and CDR2 YYEKEE (reference sequence). The CDR3 has 16 amino acids.